Below, 4 T cell receptor beta chains from the same sample are listed, as sequenced in a study of shared clonotypes between healthy human individuals. Here immunoSEQ multiplex PCR was the method, and the copy in TCRdb shows in-frame clones only, minus some. Altogether about 1 million clones are present, more than 60% being singletons, with the ten largest covering approximately 1.5%. Sequenced material: memory CD4+ T cells sorted from blood. Regarding subset: CD45RA-negative fraction. The origin of the receptors is a man aged 18 to 29 in good health.

V gene TRBV5-4 combines with J gene TRBJ1-2; D might be TRBD1 (5 bases). The germline V gene has CDR1 SGHNT and CDR2 YYREEE (reference sequence). This CDR3 contains 13 residues. Trimming stripped 0 bases from V and 4 bases from J, with 7 bases between. CDR3 nucleotides: TGTGCCAGCAGCTTGGACAGGCCCTATGGCTACACCTTC. Translating gives CASSLDRPYGYTF.

This chain joins TRBV7-3 and TRBJ1-1; TRBD1 aligns across 9 bases. V lost 5 bases, J lost 1 base, and 5 bases stayed unmatched. The CDR3 has 15 residues. The germline gives CDR1 SGHTA, CDR2 FQGTGA. CDR3 nucleotides: TGTGCCAGCAGCCTGACAGGGGGGAAGAACACTGAAGCTTTCTTT. Amino acid sequence: CASSLTGGKNTEAFF. Full variable domain (outside the CDR3, taken from reference TRBV7-3 and TRBJ1-1): GAGVSQTPSNKVTEKGKYVELRCDPISGHTALYWYRQSLGQGPEFLIYFQGTGAADDSGLPNDRFFAVRPEGSVSTLKIQRTERGDSAVYLCASSLTGGKNTEAFFGQGTRLTVV.

In the case of this clone: The sample carries other DNA sequences with the same CDR3. J is TRBJ1-5 and V is TRBV5-5, with TRBD1 matching over 7 bases. With V trimmed by 3 bases and J by 2 bases, 2 bases remained unmatched. There are 14 residues in the CDR3. Germline V gene data show CDR1 as SGHKS and CDR2 as YYEKEE (reference sequence). The CDR3 nucleotides read TGTGCCAGCAGCTCAACAGGGGGCAATCAGCCCCAGCATTTT. Its protein product is CASSSTGGNQPQHF.

This clone was recorded at least ten times. Given a much more abundant clone one base away, this may be a read error. This CDR3 is also generated by other DNA sequences in the sample. The DNA of the CDR3 is TGTGCCAGCAGCCCCCGACAGGGGGATAATTCACCCCTCCACTTT. This codes for CASSPRQGDNSPLHF. The chain employs TRBV7-9 and TRBJ1-6, with 9 bases identical to TRBD1. Germline CDR1 SEHNR, CDR2 FQNEAQ (reference sequence). CDR3 length: 15 amino acids. V was clipped by 5 bases and J by 5 bases; unmatched bases: 4.